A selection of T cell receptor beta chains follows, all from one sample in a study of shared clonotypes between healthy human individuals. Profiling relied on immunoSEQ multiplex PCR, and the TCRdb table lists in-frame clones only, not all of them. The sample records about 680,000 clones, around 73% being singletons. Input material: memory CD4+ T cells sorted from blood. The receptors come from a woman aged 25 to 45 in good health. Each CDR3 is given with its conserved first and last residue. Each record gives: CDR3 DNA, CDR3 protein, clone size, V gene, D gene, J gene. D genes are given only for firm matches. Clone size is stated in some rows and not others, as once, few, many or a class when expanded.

CDR3 DNA: TGTGCCAGCAGTGAAATGGGGGTTAACTATGGCTACACCTTC
CDR3 protein: CASSEMGVNYGYTF
clone size: NA
V gene: TRBV6-1
D gene: NA
J gene: TRBJ1-2

CDR3 DNA: TGTGCCAGCAGTTCGAGGACAGGGGGTTTTGGTGGCTACACCTTC
CDR3 protein: CASSSRTGGFGGYTF
clone size: NA
V gene: TRBV6-5
D gene: TRBD1
J gene: TRBJ1-2

CDR3 DNA: TGTGCTAGTGGTTTGGTACTCGGGGGGTACTACAATGAGCAGTTCTTC
CDR3 protein: CASGLVLGGYYNEQFF
clone size: NA
V gene: TRBV12-5
D gene: TRBD2
J gene: TRBJ2-1

CDR3 DNA: TGCGCCAGCAGTGGAAAGTACGGTCTAGCGGTCAGGGAAGATACGCAGTATTTT
CDR3 protein: CASSGKYGLAVREDTQYF
clone size: NA
V gene: TRBV10-2
D gene: TRBD2
J gene: TRBJ2-3

CDR3 DNA: TGTGCCAGCAGCGGGGGCGGTGGGGATGAGCAGTTCTTC
CDR3 protein: CASSGGGGDEQFF
clone size: NA
V gene: TRBV11-2
D gene: NA
J gene: TRBJ2-1

CDR3 DNA: TGCAGCGTTGTTGGGACCTACGAGCAGTACTTC
CDR3 protein: CSVVGTYEQYF
clone size: NA
V gene: TRBV29-1
D gene: NA
J gene: TRBJ2-7

CDR3 DNA: TGCAGCGTTGGAGGCCCCGGACAGGGGGGATTAGATACGCAGTATTTT
CDR3 protein: CSVGGPGQGGLDTQYF
clone size: NA
V gene: TRBV29-1
D gene: TRBD1
J gene: TRBJ2-3

CDR3 DNA: TGTGCCATCAGTGTGGCGCGGGCTGGAAACACCATATATTTT
CDR3 protein: CAISVARAGNTIYF
clone size: NA
V gene: TRBV10-3
D gene: NA
J gene: TRBJ1-3

CDR3 DNA: TGTGCCAGTAGTGTACGGACAGGGGCAGATACGCAGTATTTT
CDR3 protein: CASSVRTGADTQYF
clone size: NA
V gene: TRBV19
D gene: TRBD1
J gene: TRBJ2-3

CDR3 DNA: TGTGCCAGTAGTATAGGAGACTATGGCACGCAGTATTTT
CDR3 protein: CASSIGDYGTQYF
clone size: NA
V gene: TRBV19
D gene: NA
J gene: TRBJ2-3

CDR3 DNA: TGTGCCAGCAAAAGGGACGGTAGCAATCAGCCCCAGCATTTT
CDR3 protein: CASKRDGSNQPQHF
clone size: NA
V gene: TRBV6-5
D gene: NA
J gene: TRBJ1-5

CDR3 DNA: TGTGCCAGCGGACGTATCGCCTCCGAGCAGTACTTC
CDR3 protein: CASGRIASEQYF
clone size: NA
V gene: TRBV25-1
D gene: NA
J gene: TRBJ2-7

CDR3 DNA: TGTGCCACCACGGACAGGTTAGGAATTATTCAGTACTTC
CDR3 protein: CATTDRLGIIQYF
clone size: NA
V gene: TRBV19
D gene: TRBD1
J gene: TRBJ2-4

CDR3 DNA: TGTGCCAGCAGTTACAAGGACAGCCAAACTGAAGCTTTCTTT
CDR3 protein: CASSYKDSQTEAFF
clone size: few
V gene: TRBV6-5
D gene: NA
J gene: TRBJ1-1

CDR3 DNA: TGTGCCAGCATGGATTGGTGGGGCGCAGATACGCAGTATTTT
CDR3 protein: CASMDWWGADTQYF
clone size: NA
V gene: TRBV7-2
D gene: NA
J gene: TRBJ2-3

CDR3 DNA: TGCAGCGTCTACATGAACACTGAAGCTTTCTTT
CDR3 protein: CSVYMNTEAFF
clone size: NA
V gene: TRBV29-1
D gene: NA
J gene: TRBJ1-1

CDR3 DNA: TGCGCCACCTCAGGGAATCCGACCGTAAACTATGGCTACACCTTC
CDR3 protein: CATSGNPTVNYGYTF
clone size: NA
V gene: TRBV5-1
D gene: NA
J gene: TRBJ1-2

CDR3 DNA: TGTGCCAGCAGCGGGGGGACTGGCTCCTACAATGAGCAGTTCTTC
CDR3 protein: CASSGGTGSYNEQFF
clone size: once
V gene: TRBV11-2
D gene: NA
J gene: TRBJ2-1

CDR3 DNA: TGTGCCAGTAGTCCTGGACAGGGGGATTTCCACGAGCAGTACTTC
CDR3 protein: CASSPGQGDFHEQYF
clone size: NA
V gene: TRBV19
D gene: TRBD1
J gene: TRBJ2-7

CDR3 DNA: TGTGCCAGCAGACTAGCGAGCACCCAAGAGACCCAGTACTTC
CDR3 protein: CASRLASTQETQYF
clone size: NA
V gene: TRBV27
D gene: TRBD2
J gene: TRBJ2-5

CDR3 DNA: TGTGCCAGCAGTTTTGGGCACACGCCTAGCACAGATACGCAGTATTTT
CDR3 protein: CASSFGHTPSTDTQYF
clone size: NA
V gene: TRBV28
D gene: NA
J gene: TRBJ2-3

CDR3 DNA: TGTGCCAGCACCAAAGGGGGGACTAGCGGGACCGGGGAGCTGTTTTTT
CDR3 protein: CASTKGGTSGTGELFF
clone size: few
V gene: TRBV21-1
D gene: NA
J gene: TRBJ2-2

CDR3 DNA: TGTGCCAGCAGCAGGGGGCTTAGCACAGATACGCAGTATTTT
CDR3 protein: CASSRGLSTDTQYF
clone size: once
V gene: TRBV7-2
D gene: TRBD1
J gene: TRBJ2-3

CDR3 DNA: TGTGCCAGCAGTATACGGACGGACAATCAGCCCCAGCATTTT
CDR3 protein: CASSIRTDNQPQHF
clone size: NA
V gene: TRBV28
D gene: NA
J gene: TRBJ1-5

CDR3 DNA: TGTGCCAGCAGGTCCGGGACAGGGGGCTCGGATGCAGATACGCAGTATTTT
CDR3 protein: CASRSGTGGSDADTQYF
clone size: NA
V gene: TRBV28
D gene: TRBD1
J gene: TRBJ2-3

CDR3 DNA: TGTGCCAGCAGCTCATCACAGGGAACTAATGAAAAACTGTTTTTT
CDR3 protein: CASSSSQGTNEKLFF
clone size: NA
V gene: TRBV7-9
D gene: NA
J gene: TRBJ1-4

CDR3 DNA: TGTGCCAGCAGCTGGGCCTGGACTACCGGGGAGCTGTTTTTT
CDR3 protein: CASSWAWTTGELFF
clone size: few
V gene: TRBV5-6
D gene: NA
J gene: TRBJ2-2

CDR3 DNA: TGCAGCGTTGGTGTGTCAACCTACGAGCAGTACTTC
CDR3 protein: CSVGVSTYEQYF
clone size: NA
V gene: TRBV29-1
D gene: NA
J gene: TRBJ2-7

CDR3 DNA: TGTGCCAGCACAGGGGACGCTGAAAAACTGTTTTTT
CDR3 protein: CASTGDAEKLFF
clone size: NA
V gene: TRBV2
D gene: NA
J gene: TRBJ1-4